Listed below are T cell receptor beta chains from one sample, sequenced in a study of T cells in Graves' hyperthyroidism and ophthalmopathy. A single record per CDR3 protein comes from TCRdb applying MiXCR to the multiplex PCR reads. The table has about 350,000 distinct CDR3 sequences, 15% to 20% seen once. Sequencing was performed on blood. The source of these receptors is a woman in her thirties or forties with Graves' ophthalmopathy. CDR3s include the opening cysteine and the closing phenylalanine or tryptophan. A D gene is named only where the DNA matches it firmly. Clone size is shown for a subset of rows, as once, few, many or a class of expanded clone.

j_gene | d_gene | abundance | v_gene | CDR3nt | CDR3aa
TRBJ1-5 | . | many | TRBV27 | TGTGCCAGCAGTCCGCTAAGCAGTCAGCCCCAGCATTTT | CASSPLSSQPQHF
TRBJ2-7 | . | . | TRBV15 | TGTGCCACCAGCAGAGATAGGGGCGGCTCCTACGAGCAGTACTTC | CATSRDRGGSYEQYF
TRBJ1-1 | . | many | TRBV29-1 | TGCAGCGTTGGACGGCCTAGCGTGAACACTGAAGCTTTCTTT | CSVGRPSVNTEAFF
TRBJ1-2 | . | many | TRBV7-8 | TGTGCCAGCAGCTTAGCCTACAGGGACTATGGCTACACCTTC | CASSLAYRDYGYTF
TRBJ2-3 | . | many | TRBV20-1 | TGCAGTGCTAAGGTCAGGGCCCTCCAACGTCCGCAGTATTTT | CSAKVRALQRPQYF
TRBJ2-3 | TRBD2 | many | TRBV6-1 | TGTGCCAGCACCCACTCCCTAGCGGGAGCTTTGGATACGCAGTATTTT | CASTHSLAGALDTQYF
TRBJ2-7 | . | . | TRBV20-1 | TGCAGTGCCAGAAGCCCGGGCCGTTTGGCCCAATCCTACGAGCAGTACTTC | CSARSPGRLAQSYEQYF
TRBJ2-7 | . | many | TRBV2 | TGTGCCAGCGGGGTAGGAGAGGGGGAGGACGAGCAGTACTTC | CASGVGEGEDEQYF
TRBJ2-2 | . | many | TRBV9 | TGTGCCAGCAGCGCCGGACAGTCCTCGAACACCGGGGAGCTGTTTTTT | CASSAGQSSNTGELFF
TRBJ1-6 | . | many | TRBV13 | TGTGCCAGCAGAGATGGTGGCGGGGCGGCTTCACCCCTCCACTTT | CASRDGGGAASPLHF
TRBJ1-6 | . | many | TRBV12-3/TRBV12-4 | TGTGCCAGCAGTTTCGACAGGACCGCCCGCTCCTATAATTCACCCCTCCACTTT | CASSFDRTARSYNSPLHF
TRBJ1-2 | TRBD1 | many | TRBV6-2/TRBV6-3 | TGTGCCAGCAGTTACACGACAGGGTCGGATGGCTACACCTTC | CASSYTTGSDGYTF
TRBJ1-1 | . | many | TRBV5-1 | TGCGCCAGCAGCTGGCAGGCTGTTATGAACACTGAAGCTTTCTTT | CASSWQAVMNTEAFF
TRBJ1-2 | . | many | TRBV11-2 | TGTGCCAGCAGCTTAGGAGCTCGAAACTACACCTTC | CASSLGARNYTF
TRBJ2-4 | TRBD1 | . | TRBV12-5 | TGTGCTAGTGGTTTGCTCGGGCAGGGGGAAGCCAAAAACATTCAGTACTTC | CASGLLGQGEAKNIQYF
TRBJ2-3 | . | many | TRBV6-5 | TGTGCCAGCAGTTACTCGAGATTCGGAAACACAGATACGCAGTATTTT | CASSYSRFGNTDTQYF
TRBJ2-2 | TRBD1 | many | TRBV19 | TGTGCCAGTAGTAAGCACCGGGACAGTAACACCGGGGAGCTGTTTTTT | CASSKHRDSNTGELFF
TRBJ2-1 | TRBD1 | many | TRBV5-8 | TGTGCCAGCAGCTTTCTACTACAGGGGAAGGAGCAGTTCTTC | CASSFLLQGKEQFF
TRBJ1-2 | . | many | TRBV11-2 | TGTGCCAGCAGCTTAGGCCCGGGAGGGGGCTACACCTTC | CASSLGPGGGYTF
TRBJ2-2 | . | many | TRBV6-5 | TGTGCCAGCAGTTTATACGGGACGAACACCGGGGAGCTGTTTTTT | CASSLYGTNTGELFF
TRBJ2-4 | . | many | TRBV6-5 | TGTGCCAGCAGTCCTGCCCGCCAACCGCAACAGGGACTGGATCAGTACTTC | CASSPARQPQQGLDQYF
TRBJ1-1 | TRBD1 | . | TRBV5-1 | TGCGCCAGCAGCTTGGGGGGACAGCGGACTGAAGCTTTCTTT | CASSLGGQRTEAFF
TRBJ2-5 | . | . | TRBV7-2 | TGTGCCAGCAGCTTAGGTGGGCCAATGTACCAAGAGACCCAGTACTTC | CASSLGGPMYQETQYF
TRBJ2-3 | TRBD1 | many | TRBV27 | TGTGCCAGCAGTTTATGGACAGGGGGAGGAGCAGATACGCAGTATTTT | CASSLWTGGGADTQYF
TRBJ2-3 | TRBD1 | many | TRBV6-5 | TGTGCCAGCAGTCACAGGGGGACCAGCACAGATACGCAGTATTTT | CASSHRGTSTDTQYF
TRBJ2-2 | . | many | TRBV6-2/TRBV6-3 | TGTGCCAGCAGTTACCCCCGGGGGCACACCGGGGAGCTGTTTTTT | CASSYPRGHTGELFF
TRBJ1-6 | . | many | TRBV30 | TGTGCCTGGACGAGCGTTTCAGGGGATTCACCCCTCCACTTT | CAWTSVSGDSPLHF
TRBJ1-2 | . | few | TRBV3-1 | TGTGCCAGCAGCCAAGCGGGGGATGGCTACACCTTC | CASSQAGDGYTF
TRBJ2-7 | TRBD2 | few | TRBV7-2 | TGTGCCAGCACGCCTGGACTAGCGGGTGAGCAGTACTTC | CASTPGLAGEQYF
TRBJ1-1 | TRBD1 | many | TRBV3-1 | TGTGCCAGCAGCCTATGGACAGGGAAAACTGAAGCTTTCTTT | CASSLWTGKTEAFF
TRBJ1-5 | . | many | TRBV30 | TGTGCCTGGAGTGACAGGGAGGATCAGCCCCAGCATTTT | CAWSDREDQPQHF